The clone carrying this T cell receptor beta chain was observed a handful of times. Antigen unknown. These data come from a study of OX40 agonist ivuxolimab in advanced cancers. Study summary: All patients had ivuxolimab intravenously every 2 weeks at 0.01 to 10 mg/kg. At roughly 80% male, the cohort had a mean age of about 55 years, ranging from about 23 to 79. Previous treatment with anti-PD-1, anti-PD-L1 or anti-CTLA-4 therapy was allowed; about 44% had received some. Broader study findings: With doses of 0.1 to 3.0 mg/kg, CD4+ and CD8+ blood T cells had undergone clonal expansion by week 6.

The germline gives CDR1 MGHRA, CDR2 YSYEKL. With 4 bases removed from V and 5 bases from J, the gap between germline ends came to 9 bases. This CDR3 contains 13 residues. Generated by immunoSEQ multiplex PCR, the TCRdb table keeps only in-frame clones and is missing some. The sample consists of about 90,000 clones, roughly nine tenths of them appearing once. The sequence derives from an adult with an advanced solid tumor such as melanoma, head and neck, liver or kidney cancer. The sequencing used CD4+ or CD8+ T cells sorted from blood, collected in a trial of the OX40 agonist ivuxolimab. The chain uses TRBV4-1 and TRBJ1-5, with a possible D match to TRBD1 (6 bases). The CDR3 DNA follows: TGCGCCAGCAGCCGACAGGAGGATCAGCCCCAGCATTTT. Translated, it gives CASSRQEDQPQHF.